This entry is about one T cell receptor beta chain. Its specificity is unknown. The CDR3 extends over 13 amino acids. The germline V gene has CDR1 SGHAT and CDR2 FQNNGV. V lost 6 bases and J lost 4, with 12 bases in between. The entry originates in a study of blood T cells in healthy people across ages. Extractions gave at least 5.5 micrograms of total RNA per sample. Primed by a sample-barcoded 5' primer and a J-beta primer mix, a second PCR proceeded for about 6 to 12 cycles. TCRdb reprocessed the 5' RACE reads with MiXCR, giving one entry per CDR3 protein. Among around 750,000 distinct CDR3 sequences listed, about 55% were seen once. Study-wide findings and caveats: Age showed a roughly linear inverse relationship with TCR beta diversity per million T cells.

The chain recombines TRBV11-2 with TRBJ1-1; TRBD1 is a possible D gene (5 bases). The receptor was derived from a man older than 75 in good health. Sequenced: blood. The CDR3, as DNA: TGTGCCAGCAGTGAGTACGGGGGCACTGAAGCTTTCTTT. Translation gives CASSEYGGTEAFF.